This entry is about one TCR beta chain. Germline CDR1 reads SGHVS; CDR2 reads FQNEAQ. After removal of 5 bases from V and 3 bases from J, the junction contained 13 bases not matched to a gene. The CDR3 loop spans 16 amino acids. This sample is part of a study of T cell clones after liver transplantation. Study at large: Liver transplant recipients had immunosuppression withdrawal attempted within 2 years. Samples came pre-transplant, pre-randomization before withdrawal, and post-randomization after withdrawal ended.

The assay was immunoSEQ multiplex PCR, and TCRdb's table has in-frame clones only and misses some. Among more than 65,000 clones, around 90% were seen once, and the ten largest hold less than 3.5%. The chain joins TRBV7-8 to TRBJ2-7, with 7 bases aligning to TRBD2. The sequence was obtained from a human donor who received a liver transplant. Sample: CD4+ T cells from blood, taken before liver transplant. In DNA form, the CDR3 reads TGTGCCAGCAGCGCCCCCGGCGGGGGTTTTAACTACGAGCAGTACTTC. Translated: CASSAPGGGFNYEQYF. The full variable domain, its missing parts supplied by reference TRBV7-8 and TRBJ2-7, is GAGVSQSPRYKVAKRGQDVALRCDPISGHVSLFWYQQALGQGPEFLTYFQNEAQLDKSGLPSDRFFAERPEGSVSTLKIQRTQQEDSAVYLCASSAPGGGFNYEQYFGPGTRLTVT.